This TCR beta chain was observed in a study of cytomegalovirus exposure and HLA in healthy donors. Study results and limitations: Most TCRs appeared rarely, but some public TCRs recurred in many donors. The authors listed 180 or so TCR beta chains as cytomegalovirus-associated.

TCRdb's table, derived via immunoSEQ multiplex PCR, lists solely in-frame clones and lacks some. Of about 130,000 clones listed, 88% are singletons. This CDR3 is built from 13 residues. Germline values: CDR1 MNHEY, CDR2 SVGAGI. V was pared by 9 bases and J by 6 bases, with 17 bases between. Turning to this clone: No antigen is known for it.

The genes are TRBV6-5 and TRBJ1-1; no reliable D call. The sample consisted of PBMCs. The receptor was isolated from a man aged 25-45 years in good health and CMV-seronegative. The CDR3 is CARAGWAWAEAFF. The CDR3 DNA reads as TGTGCCAGGGCTGGGTGGGCTTGGGCTGAAGCTTTCTTT.